The rows below give T cell receptor beta chains drawn from one sample of a study of immune cell composition in non-small cell lung cancer. Only in-frame clones appear in the TCRdb table, and some are missing; sequencing was by immunoSEQ multiplex PCR. Found here are several thousand clones, 70% to 80% of them singletons; the top ten hold about 13%. Sequencing used non-adjacent lung tissue. The receptors come from a human donor with non-small cell lung cancer. Both conserved end residues are part of each CDR3. D genes are given only for firm matches. Expanded clones get a size class; other rows say once, few or many, or leave the size out.

d_gene	v_gene	j_gene	abundance	CDR3nt	CDR3aa
TRBD2	TRBV27	TRBJ2-3	NA	TGTGCCAGCACATCTAGCGGTAGCACAGATACGCAGTATTTT	CASTSSGSTDTQYF
NA	TRBV7-2	TRBJ1-1	NA	TGTGCCAGCAGCTTCCAACCAGGGGTCGACACTGAAGCTTTCTTT	CASSFQPGVDTEAFF
NA	TRBV11-2	TRBJ1-1	NA	TGTGCCAGCAGCTTGTGGGGGGGCACTGAAGCTTTCTTT	CASSLWGGTEAFF
TRBD1	TRBV19	TRBJ1-2	few	TGTGCCAGTAGCGCCTCGGACAGGGGACGCTACACCTTC	CASSASDRGRYTF
NA	TRBV6-1	TRBJ1-2	few	TGTGCCAGCACTGGGTACAGTAACTATGGCTACACCTTC	CASTGYSNYGYTF
NA	TRBV15	TRBJ2-1	NA	TGTGCCACCAGCAGAGAGCATGAGCAGTTCTTC	CATSREHEQFF
NA	TRBV7-8	TRBJ1-6	once	TGTGCCAGCAGCCGAGCACAAGGACCGAATTATAATTCACCCCTCCACTTT	CASSRAQGPNYNSPLHF
NA	TRBV30	TRBJ1-2	NA	TGTGCCTGGAGTGGGGGGACTCCCTATGGCTACACCTTC	CAWSGGTPYGYTF
NA	TRBV7-9	TRBJ1-1	few	TGTGCCAGCAGCCACTCGACTGAAGCTTTCTTT	CASSHSTEAFF
TRBD1	TRBV9	TRBJ1-1	NA	TGTGCCAGCAGCGCGGGATTACAGGGGTCCACTGAAGCTTTCTTT	CASSAGLQGSTEAFF
NA	TRBV7-3	TRBJ1-2	NA	TGTGCCAGCAGTTTCCCCACAGATCCCCGTTCCTATGGCTACACCTTC	CASSFPTDPRSYGYTF
NA	TRBV27	TRBJ2-6	NA	TGTGCCAGCAGTTCTGTAACCGGGACGGCGTGGGCCAACGTCCTGACTTTC	CASSSVTGTAWANVLTF
TRBD2	TRBV19	TRBJ2-3	NA	TGTGCCAGTAGTACTAGCGCCGGGACTAGCGGAGATACGCAGTATTTT	CASSTSAGTSGDTQYF
NA	TRBV6-4	TRBJ1-2	once	TGTGCCAGCAGTGACTCGGCAGAGAGCTATGGCTACACCTTC	CASSDSAESYGYTF
NA	TRBV7-9	TRBJ2-2	NA	TGTGCCAGCAGCCCTCAGGGGTCTAGCGGGGAGCTGTTTTTT	CASSPQGSSGELFF
NA	TRBV6-6	TRBJ1-4	once	TGTGCCAGCAGTCCGGGTGAAAAACTGTTTTTT	CASSPGEKLFF
NA	TRBV25-1	TRBJ1-4	NA	TGTGCCAGCAGCTGGGGGGGTACTAATGAAAAACTGTTTTTT	CASSWGGTNEKLFF
TRBD1	TRBV10-3	TRBJ1-6	few	TGTGCCATCAGTGAGGCGACAGGGACAGCACCCCTCCACTTT	CAISEATGTAPLHF